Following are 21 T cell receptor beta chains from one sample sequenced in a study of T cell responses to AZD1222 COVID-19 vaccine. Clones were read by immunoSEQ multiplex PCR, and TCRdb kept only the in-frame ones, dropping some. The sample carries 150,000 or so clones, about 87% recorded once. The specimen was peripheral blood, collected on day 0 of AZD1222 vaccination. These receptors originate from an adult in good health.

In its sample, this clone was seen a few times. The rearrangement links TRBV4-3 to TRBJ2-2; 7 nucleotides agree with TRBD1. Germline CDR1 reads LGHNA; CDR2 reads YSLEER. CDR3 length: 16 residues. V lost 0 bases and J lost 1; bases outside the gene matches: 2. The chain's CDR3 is CASSQERDRNTGELFF. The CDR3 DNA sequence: TGCGCCAGCAGCCAAGAAAGGGACAGGAACACCGGGGAGCTGTTTTTT.

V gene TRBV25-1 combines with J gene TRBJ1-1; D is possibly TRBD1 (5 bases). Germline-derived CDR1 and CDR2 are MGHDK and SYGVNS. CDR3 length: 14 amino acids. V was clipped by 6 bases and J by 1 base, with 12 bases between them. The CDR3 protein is CASRGSGTNTEAFF. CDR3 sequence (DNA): TGTGCCAGCAGAGGAAGCGGGACGAACACTGAAGCTTTCTTT.

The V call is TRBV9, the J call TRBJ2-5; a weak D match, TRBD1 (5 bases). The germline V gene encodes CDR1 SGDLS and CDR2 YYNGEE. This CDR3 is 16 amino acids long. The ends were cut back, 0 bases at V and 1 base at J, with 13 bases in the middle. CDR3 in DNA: TGTGCCAGCAGCGTAGCTGGGTGGACAACCCAAGAGACCCAGTACTTC. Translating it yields CASSVAGWTTQETQYF.

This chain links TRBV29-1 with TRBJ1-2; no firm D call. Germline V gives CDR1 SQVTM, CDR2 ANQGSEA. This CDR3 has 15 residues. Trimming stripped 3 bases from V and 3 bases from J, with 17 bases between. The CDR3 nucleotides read TGCAGCGTTGAGATACCGGGTCTGCCGGACTATGGCTACACCTTC. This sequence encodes CSVEIPGLPDYGYTF.

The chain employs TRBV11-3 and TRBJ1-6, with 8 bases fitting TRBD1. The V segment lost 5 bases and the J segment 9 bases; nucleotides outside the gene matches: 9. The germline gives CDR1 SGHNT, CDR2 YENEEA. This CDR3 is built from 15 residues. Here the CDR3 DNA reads TGTGCCAGCAGCCCCCGACAGGGGATAGGTTCACCCCTCCACTTT. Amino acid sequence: CASSPRQGIGSPLHF. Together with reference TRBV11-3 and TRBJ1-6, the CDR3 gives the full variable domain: EAGVVQSPRYKIIEKKQPVAFWCNPISGHNTLYWYLQNLGQGPELLIRYENEEAVDDSQLPKDRFSAERLKGVDSTLKIQPAELGDSAVYLCASSPRQGIGSPLHFGNGTRLTVT.

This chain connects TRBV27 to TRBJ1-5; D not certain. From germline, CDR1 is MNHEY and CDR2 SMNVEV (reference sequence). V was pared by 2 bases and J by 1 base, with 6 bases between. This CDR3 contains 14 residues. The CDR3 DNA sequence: TGTGCCAGCAGTTTAATGGGGAGCAATCAGCCCCAGCATTTT. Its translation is CASSLMGSNQPQHF.

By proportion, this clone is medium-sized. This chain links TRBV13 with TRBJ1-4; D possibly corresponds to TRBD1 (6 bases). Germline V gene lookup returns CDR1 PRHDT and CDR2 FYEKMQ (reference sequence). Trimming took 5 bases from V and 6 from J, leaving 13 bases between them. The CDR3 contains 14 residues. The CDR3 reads CASSLTRGDEKLFF. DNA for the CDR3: TGTGCCAGCAGCCTAACGAGGGGGGATGAAAAACTGTTTTTT.

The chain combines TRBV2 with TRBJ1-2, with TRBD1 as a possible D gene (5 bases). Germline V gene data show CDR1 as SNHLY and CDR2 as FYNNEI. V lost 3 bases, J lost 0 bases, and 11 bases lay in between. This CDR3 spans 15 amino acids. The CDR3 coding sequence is TGTGCCAGCAGTGACAGGGCAACGACTAACTATGGCTACACCTTC. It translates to CASSDRATTNYGYTF.

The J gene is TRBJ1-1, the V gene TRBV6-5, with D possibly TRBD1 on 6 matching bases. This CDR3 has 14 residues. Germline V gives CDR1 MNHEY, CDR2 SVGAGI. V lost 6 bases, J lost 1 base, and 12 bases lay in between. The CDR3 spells CASRPGGPNTEAFF. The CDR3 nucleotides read TGTGCCAGCAGGCCCGGGGGGCCGAACACTGAAGCTTTCTTT.

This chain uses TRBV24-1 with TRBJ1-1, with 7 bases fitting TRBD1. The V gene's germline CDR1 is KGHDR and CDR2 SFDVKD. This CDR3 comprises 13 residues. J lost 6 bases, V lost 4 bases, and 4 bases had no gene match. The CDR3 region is CATSERQGAEAFF. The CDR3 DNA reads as TGTGCCACCAGTGAACGACAGGGCGCTGAAGCTTTCTTT.

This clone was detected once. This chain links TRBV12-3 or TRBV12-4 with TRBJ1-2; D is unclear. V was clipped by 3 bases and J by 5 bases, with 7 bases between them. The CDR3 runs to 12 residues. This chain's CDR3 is CASSLAKYGYTF. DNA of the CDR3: TGTGCCAGCAGTTTGGCGAAGTATGGCTACACCTTC.

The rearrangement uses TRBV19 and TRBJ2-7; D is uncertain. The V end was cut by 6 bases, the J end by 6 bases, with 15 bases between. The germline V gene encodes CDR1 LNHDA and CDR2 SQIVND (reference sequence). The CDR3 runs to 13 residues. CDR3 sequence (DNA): TGTGCCAGTAGCAGCCTCCCCTCTTTCGAGCAGTACTTC. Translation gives CASSSLPSFEQYF.

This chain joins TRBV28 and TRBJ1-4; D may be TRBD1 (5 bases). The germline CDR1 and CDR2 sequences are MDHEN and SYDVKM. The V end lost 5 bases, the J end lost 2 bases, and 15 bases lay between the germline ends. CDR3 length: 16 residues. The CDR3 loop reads CASSTRQLGTNEKLFF. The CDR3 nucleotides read TGTGCCAGCAGTACGCGACAGCTTGGGACTAATGAAAAACTGTTTTTT.

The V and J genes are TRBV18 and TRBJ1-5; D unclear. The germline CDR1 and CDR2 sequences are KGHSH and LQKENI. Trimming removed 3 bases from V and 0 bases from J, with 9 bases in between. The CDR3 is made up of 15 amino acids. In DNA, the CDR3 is TGTGCCAGCTCACCGACACATGATAGCAATCAGCCCCAGCATTTT. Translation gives CASSPTHDSNQPQHF.

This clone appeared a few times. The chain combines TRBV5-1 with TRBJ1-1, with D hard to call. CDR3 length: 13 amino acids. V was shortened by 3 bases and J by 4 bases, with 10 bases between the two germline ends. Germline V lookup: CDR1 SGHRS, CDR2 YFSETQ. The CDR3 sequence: CASSSLGSTEAFF. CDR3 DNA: TGCGCCAGCAGCTCCCTGGGTTCCACTGAAGCTTTCTTT.

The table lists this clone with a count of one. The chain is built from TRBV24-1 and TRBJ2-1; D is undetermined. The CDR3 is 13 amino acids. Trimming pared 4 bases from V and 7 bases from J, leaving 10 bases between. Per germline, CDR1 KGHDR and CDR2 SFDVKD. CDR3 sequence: CATSDPGLNEQFF. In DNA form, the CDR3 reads TGTGCCACCAGTGACCCCGGATTGAATGAGCAGTTCTTC.

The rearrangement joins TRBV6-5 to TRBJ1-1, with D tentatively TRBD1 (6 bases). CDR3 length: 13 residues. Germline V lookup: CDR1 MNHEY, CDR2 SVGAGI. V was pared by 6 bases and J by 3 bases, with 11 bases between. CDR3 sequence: CASSRTVDTEAFF. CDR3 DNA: TGTGCCAGCAGCCGGACAGTCGACACTGAAGCTTTCTTT.

The chain's CDR3 is CASSQGQGYTEAFF. The CDR3, as DNA: TGCGCCAGCAGCCAGGGACAGGGGTACACTGAAGCTTTCTTT. The rearrangement links TRBV4-3 to TRBJ1-1; 10 bases map to TRBD1. V gave up 3 bases and J gave up 3 bases; unmatched junction bases: 1. The V gene's germline CDR1 is LGHNA and CDR2 YSLEER. The CDR3 is 14 residues long.

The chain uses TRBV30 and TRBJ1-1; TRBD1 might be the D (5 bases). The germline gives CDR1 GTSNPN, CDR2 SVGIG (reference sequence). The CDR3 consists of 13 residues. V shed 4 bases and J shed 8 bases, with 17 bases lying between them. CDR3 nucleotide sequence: TGTGCCTGGACCAGTGAGAGGGCAGGGGAAGCTTTCTTT. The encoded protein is CAWTSERAGEAFF.

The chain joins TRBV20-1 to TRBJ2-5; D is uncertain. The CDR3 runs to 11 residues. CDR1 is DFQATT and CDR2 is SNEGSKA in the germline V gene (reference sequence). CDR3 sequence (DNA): TGCAGGGCAGACACACAAGAGACCCAGTACTTC. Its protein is CRADTQETQYF.

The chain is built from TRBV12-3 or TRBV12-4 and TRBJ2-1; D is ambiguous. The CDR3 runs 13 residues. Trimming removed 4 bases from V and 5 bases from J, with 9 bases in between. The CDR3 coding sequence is TGTGCCAGCAGTTCCCCAGCCGACAATGAGCAGTTCTTC. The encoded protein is CASSSPADNEQFF.